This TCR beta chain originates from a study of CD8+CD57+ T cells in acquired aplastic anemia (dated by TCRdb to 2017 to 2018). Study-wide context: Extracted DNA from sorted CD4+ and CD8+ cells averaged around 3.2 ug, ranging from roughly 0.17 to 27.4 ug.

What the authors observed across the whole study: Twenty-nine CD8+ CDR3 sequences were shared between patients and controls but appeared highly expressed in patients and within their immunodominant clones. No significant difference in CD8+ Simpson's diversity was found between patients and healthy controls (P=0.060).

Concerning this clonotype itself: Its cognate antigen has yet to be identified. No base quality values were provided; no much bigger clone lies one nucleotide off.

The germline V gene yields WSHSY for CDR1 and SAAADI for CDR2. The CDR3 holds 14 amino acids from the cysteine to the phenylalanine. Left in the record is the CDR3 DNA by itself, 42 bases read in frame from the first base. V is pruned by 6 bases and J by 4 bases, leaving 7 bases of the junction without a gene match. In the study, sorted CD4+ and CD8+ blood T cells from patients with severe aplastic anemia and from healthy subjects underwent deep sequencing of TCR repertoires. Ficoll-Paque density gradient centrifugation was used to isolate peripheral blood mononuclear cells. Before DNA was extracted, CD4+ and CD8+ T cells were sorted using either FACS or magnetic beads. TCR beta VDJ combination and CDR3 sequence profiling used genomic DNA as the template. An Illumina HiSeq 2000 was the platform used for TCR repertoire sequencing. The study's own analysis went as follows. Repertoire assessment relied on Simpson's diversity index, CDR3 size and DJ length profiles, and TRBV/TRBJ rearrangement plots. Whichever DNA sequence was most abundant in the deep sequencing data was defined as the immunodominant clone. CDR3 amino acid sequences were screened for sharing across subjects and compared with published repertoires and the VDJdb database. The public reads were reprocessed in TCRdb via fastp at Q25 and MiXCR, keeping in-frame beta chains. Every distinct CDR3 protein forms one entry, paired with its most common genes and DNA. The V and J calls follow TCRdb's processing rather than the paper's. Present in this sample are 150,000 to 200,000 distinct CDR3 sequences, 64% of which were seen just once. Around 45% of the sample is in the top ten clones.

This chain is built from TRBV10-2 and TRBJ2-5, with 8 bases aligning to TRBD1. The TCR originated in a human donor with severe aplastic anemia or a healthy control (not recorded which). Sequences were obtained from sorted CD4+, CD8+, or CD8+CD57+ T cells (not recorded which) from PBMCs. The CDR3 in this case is CASSGQGRSETQYF. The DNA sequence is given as TGCGCCAGCAGCGGACAGGGAAGGTCAGAGACCCAGTACTTC.